The rows below give T cell receptor beta chains drawn from one sample of a study of identical twins. TCRdb analysed the 5' RACE reads with MiXCR anew, one entry per CDR3 protein. The sample shows 200,000 to 250,000 distinct CDR3 sequences, 7.5% of them seen only once. The same sample was also used in a study of yellow fever vaccine responses in identical twins.

Sequenced material: CD8+ T cells sorted from blood. All receptors derive from a woman under 30 in good health. Each CDR3 is given with its conserved first and last residue. Fields, in order: V gene, J gene, clone size, CDR3 length, D gene, CDR3 DNA, CDR3 protein. A D gene is named only where the DNA matches it firmly. Clone size is given for some rows only: seen once, a few or many times, or a class if the clone is expanded.

v_call: TRBV7-9
j_call: TRBJ2-3
clone_size: many
cdr3_length: 10
d_call: NA
cdr3_nt: TGTGCCAGCAGCTTCGATACGCAGTATTTT
cdr3_aa: CASSFDTQYF

v_call: TRBV20-1
j_call: TRBJ2-2
clone_size: NA
cdr3_length: 16
d_call: TRBD2
cdr3_nt: TGCAGTGCTAGAGAACAGCGGGGGGTGAACACCGGGGAGCTGTTTTTT
cdr3_aa: CSAREQRGVNTGELFF

v_call: TRBV7-9
j_call: TRBJ2-1
clone_size: NA
cdr3_length: 12
d_call: NA
cdr3_nt: TGTGCCAGCGGACTCAGGGGCAATGAGCAGTTCTTC
cdr3_aa: CASGLRGNEQFF

v_call: TRBV6-5
j_call: TRBJ2-1
clone_size: many
cdr3_length: 15
d_call: NA
cdr3_nt: TGTGCCAGCAGTTACTCGCCCCAGGAGGTAAATGAGCAGTTCTTC
cdr3_aa: CASSYSPQEVNEQFF

v_call: TRBV4-1
j_call: TRBJ2-3
clone_size: NA
cdr3_length: 21
d_call: TRBD2
cdr3_nt: TGCGCCAGCAGCCAGGAATCCCTCGGGACTAGCGGGAGGGCCCCCACAGATACGCAGTATTTT
cdr3_aa: CASSQESLGTSGRAPTDTQYF

v_call: TRBV20-1
j_call: TRBJ2-3
clone_size: few
cdr3_length: 17
d_call: TRBD2
cdr3_nt: TGCTGTGCTAGAGATCTCCTGACTAGCGGAGACTCAGATACGCAGTATTTT
cdr3_aa: CCARDLLTSGDSDTQYF

v_call: TRBV7-9
j_call: TRBJ2-5
clone_size: many
cdr3_length: 14
d_call: TRBD1
cdr3_nt: TGTGCCAGCAGCCGCGGACAGGTCCAAGAGACCCAGTACTTC
cdr3_aa: CASSRGQVQETQYF

v_call: TRBV7-6
j_call: TRBJ2-2
clone_size: few
cdr3_length: 15
d_call: TRBD1
cdr3_nt: TGTGCCAGCAGCTTACGGACAGGGGAGGCCGGGGAGCTGTTTTTT
cdr3_aa: CASSLRTGEAGELFF

v_call: TRBV7-2
j_call: TRBJ2-1
clone_size: few
cdr3_length: 15
d_call: NA
cdr3_nt: TGTGCCAGCAGCTTAGGGGGGGGGCCGGGCAATGAGCAGTTCTTC
cdr3_aa: CASSLGGGPGNEQFF

v_call: TRBV6-4
j_call: TRBJ2-3
clone_size: medium-sized
cdr3_length: 15
d_call: NA
cdr3_nt: TGTGCCAGCAGTGACGGGGCAGGGGGCACAGATACGCAGTATTTT
cdr3_aa: CASSDGAGGTDTQYF

v_call: TRBV11-2
j_call: TRBJ2-2
clone_size: NA
cdr3_length: 18
d_call: TRBD1
cdr3_nt: TGTGCCAGCAGCTCAACACACGCCGGGACAGGGATAACCGGGGAGCTGTTTTTT
cdr3_aa: CASSSTHAGTGITGELFF

v_call: TRBV27
j_call: TRBJ2-7
clone_size: NA
cdr3_length: 12
d_call: TRBD1
cdr3_nt: TGTGCCAGCTCCCCAGGGGGCCACGAGCAGTACTTC
cdr3_aa: CASSPGGHEQYF

v_call: TRBV15
j_call: TRBJ2-3
clone_size: few
cdr3_length: 17
d_call: TRBD2
cdr3_nt: TGTGCCACTTCCGAGACTAGCGGGGGTTCCGGGGCAGATACGCAGTATTTT
cdr3_aa: CATSETSGGSGADTQYF

v_call: TRBV25-1
j_call: TRBJ2-5
clone_size: NA
cdr3_length: 13
d_call: NA
cdr3_nt: TGTGCCAGCAGTGAATGGGGGGAGGAGACCCAGTACTTC
cdr3_aa: CASSEWGEETQYF

v_call: TRBV7-6
j_call: TRBJ2-1
clone_size: many
cdr3_length: 15
d_call: NA
cdr3_nt: TGTGCCAGCAGCCATGGGACGTTAGGTTACAATGAGCAGTTCTTC
cdr3_aa: CASSHGTLGYNEQFF

v_call: TRBV9
j_call: TRBJ1-2
clone_size: few
cdr3_length: 12
d_call: NA
cdr3_nt: TGTGCCAGCCTCGACAAGAACTATGGCTACACCTTC
cdr3_aa: CASLDKNYGYTF